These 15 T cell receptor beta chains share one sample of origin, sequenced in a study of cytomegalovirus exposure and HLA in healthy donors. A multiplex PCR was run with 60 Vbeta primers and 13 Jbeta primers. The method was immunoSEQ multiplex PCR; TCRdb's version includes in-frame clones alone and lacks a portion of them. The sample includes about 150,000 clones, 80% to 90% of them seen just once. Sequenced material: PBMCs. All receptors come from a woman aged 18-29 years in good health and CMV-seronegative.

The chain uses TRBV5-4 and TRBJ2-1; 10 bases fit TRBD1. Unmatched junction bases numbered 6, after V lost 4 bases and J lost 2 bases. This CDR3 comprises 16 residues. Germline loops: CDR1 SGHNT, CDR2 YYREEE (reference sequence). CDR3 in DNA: TGTGCCAGCAGCGCGAGGGACAGGGGAACCTACAATGAGCAGTTCTTC. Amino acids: CASSARDRGTYNEQFF.

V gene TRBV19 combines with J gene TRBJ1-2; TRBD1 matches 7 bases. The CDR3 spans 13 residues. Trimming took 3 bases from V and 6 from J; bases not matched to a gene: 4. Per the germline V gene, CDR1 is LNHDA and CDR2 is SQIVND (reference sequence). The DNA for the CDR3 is TGTGCCAGTAGTATTTATGACAGGGATGGCTACACCTTC. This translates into CASSIYDRDGYTF.

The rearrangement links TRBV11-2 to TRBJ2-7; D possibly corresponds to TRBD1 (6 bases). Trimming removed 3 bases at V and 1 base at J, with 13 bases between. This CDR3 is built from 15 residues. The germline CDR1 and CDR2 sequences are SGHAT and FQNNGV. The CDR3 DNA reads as TGTGCCAGCAGCTTCTGGGACACGTCGTCCTACGAGCAGTACTTC. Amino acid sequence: CASSFWDTSSYEQYF.

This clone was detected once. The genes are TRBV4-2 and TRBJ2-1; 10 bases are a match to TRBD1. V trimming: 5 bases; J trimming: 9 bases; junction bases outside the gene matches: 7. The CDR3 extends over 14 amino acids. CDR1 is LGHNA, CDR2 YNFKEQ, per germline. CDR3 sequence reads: CASSFGQGVGEQFF. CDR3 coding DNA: TGTGCCAGCAGCTTCGGACAGGGGGTAGGTGAGCAGTTCTTC.

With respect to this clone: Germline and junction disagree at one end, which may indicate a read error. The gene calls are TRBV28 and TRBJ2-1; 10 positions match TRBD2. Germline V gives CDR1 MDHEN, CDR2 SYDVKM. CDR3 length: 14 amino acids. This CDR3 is CASSSSGSYDEQFF. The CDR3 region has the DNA TGTGCCAGCAGTTCTAGCGGGAGCTACGATGAGCAGTTCTTC.

Written as DNA, the CDR3 is TGTGCCTGGACCCAACGGGGGGCGGCCTACGAGCAGTACTTC. This encodes CAWTQRGAAYEQYF. The chain links TRBV30 to TRBJ2-7; TRBD2 is a possible D gene (7 bases). CDR1 and CDR2 from the germline V gene are GTSNPN and SVGIG (reference sequence). The CDR3 spans 14 residues. V lost 4 bases, J lost 2 bases, and 15 bases lay in between.

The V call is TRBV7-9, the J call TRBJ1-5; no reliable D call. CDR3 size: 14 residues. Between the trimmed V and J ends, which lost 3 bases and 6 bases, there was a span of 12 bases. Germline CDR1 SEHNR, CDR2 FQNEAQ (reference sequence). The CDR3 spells CASSFGPGSQPQHF. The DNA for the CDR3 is TGTGCCAGCAGCTTTGGTCCGGGAAGTCAGCCCCAGCATTTT.

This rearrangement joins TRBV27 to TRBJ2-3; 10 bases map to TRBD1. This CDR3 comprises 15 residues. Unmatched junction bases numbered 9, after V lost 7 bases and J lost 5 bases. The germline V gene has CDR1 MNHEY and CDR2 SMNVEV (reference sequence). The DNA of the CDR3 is TGTGCCAGCATCCGACCGGGACAGGGGCAAGATACGCAGTATTTT. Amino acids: CASIRPGQGQDTQYF.

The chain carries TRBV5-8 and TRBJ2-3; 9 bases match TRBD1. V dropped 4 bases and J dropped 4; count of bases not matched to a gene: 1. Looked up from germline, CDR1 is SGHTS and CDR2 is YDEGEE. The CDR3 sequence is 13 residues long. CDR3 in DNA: TGTGCCAGCAGCCGGGACAGGGCAGATACGCAGTATTTT. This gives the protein CASSRDRADTQYF.

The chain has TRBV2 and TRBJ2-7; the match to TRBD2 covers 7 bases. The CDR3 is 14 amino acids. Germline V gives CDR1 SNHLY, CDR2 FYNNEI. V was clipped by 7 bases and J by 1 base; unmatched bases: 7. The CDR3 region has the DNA TGTGCCAGCACTTACCTAGCGGATTCCTACGAGCAGTACTTC. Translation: CASTYLADSYEQYF.

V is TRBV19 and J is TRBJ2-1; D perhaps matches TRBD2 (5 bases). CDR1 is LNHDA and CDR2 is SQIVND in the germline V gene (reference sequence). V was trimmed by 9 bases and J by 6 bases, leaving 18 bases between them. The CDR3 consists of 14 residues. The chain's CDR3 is CASSGGRWSNEQFF. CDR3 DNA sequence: TGTGCCAGCAGTGGAGGTCGATGGAGCAATGAGCAGTTCTTC.

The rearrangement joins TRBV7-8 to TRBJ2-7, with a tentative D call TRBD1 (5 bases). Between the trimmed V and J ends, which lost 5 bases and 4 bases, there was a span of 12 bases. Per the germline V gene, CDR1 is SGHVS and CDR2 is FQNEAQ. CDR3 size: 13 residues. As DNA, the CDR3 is TGTGCCAGCAGCCCCGACAGCCCATACGAGCAGTACTTC. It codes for CASSPDSPYEQYF.

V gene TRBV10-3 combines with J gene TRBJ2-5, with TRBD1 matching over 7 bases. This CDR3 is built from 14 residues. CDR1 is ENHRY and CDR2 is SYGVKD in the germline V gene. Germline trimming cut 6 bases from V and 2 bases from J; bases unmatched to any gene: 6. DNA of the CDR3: TGTGCCATCAGCGCGACAGGGCAGCAAGAGACCCAGTACTTC. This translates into CAISATGQQETQYF.

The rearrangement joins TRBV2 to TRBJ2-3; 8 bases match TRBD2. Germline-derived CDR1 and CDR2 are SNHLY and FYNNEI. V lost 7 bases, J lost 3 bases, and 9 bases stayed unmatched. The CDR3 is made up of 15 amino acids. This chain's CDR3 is CASTVGLAGTDTQYF. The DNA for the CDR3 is TGTGCCAGCACCGTAGGTCTAGCGGGTACAGATACGCAGTATTTT.

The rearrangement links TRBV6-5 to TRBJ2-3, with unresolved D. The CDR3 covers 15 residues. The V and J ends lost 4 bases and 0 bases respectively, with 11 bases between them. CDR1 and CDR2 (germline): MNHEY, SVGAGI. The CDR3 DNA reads TGTGCCAGCAGTTTTAGTTACGCTAGCACAGATACGCAGTATTTT. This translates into CASSFSYASTDTQYF.